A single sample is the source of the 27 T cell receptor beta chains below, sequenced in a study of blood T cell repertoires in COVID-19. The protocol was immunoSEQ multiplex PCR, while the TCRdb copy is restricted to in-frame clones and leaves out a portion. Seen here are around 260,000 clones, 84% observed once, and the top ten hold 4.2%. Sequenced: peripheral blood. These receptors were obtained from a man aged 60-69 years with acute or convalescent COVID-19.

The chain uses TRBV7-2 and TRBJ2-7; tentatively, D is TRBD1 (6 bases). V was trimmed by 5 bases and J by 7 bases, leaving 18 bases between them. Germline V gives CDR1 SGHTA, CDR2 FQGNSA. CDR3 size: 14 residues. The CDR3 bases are TGTGCCAGCAGCGATGGACAGTCGATAAGGGAGCAGTACTTC. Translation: CASSDGQSIREQYF.

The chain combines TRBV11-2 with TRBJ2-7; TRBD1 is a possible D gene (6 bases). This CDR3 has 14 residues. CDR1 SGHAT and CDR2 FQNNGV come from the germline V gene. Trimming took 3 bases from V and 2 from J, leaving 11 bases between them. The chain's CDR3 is CASSFRQDAYEQYF. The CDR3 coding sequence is TGTGCCAGCAGCTTCCGACAGGACGCCTACGAGCAGTACTTC.

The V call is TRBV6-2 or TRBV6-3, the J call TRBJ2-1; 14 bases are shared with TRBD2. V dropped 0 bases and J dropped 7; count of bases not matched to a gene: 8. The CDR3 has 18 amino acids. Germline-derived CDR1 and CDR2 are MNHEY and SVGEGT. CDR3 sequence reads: CASSYSGLAGGGGNEQFF. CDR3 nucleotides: TGTGCCAGCAGTTACTCAGGACTAGCGGGAGGCGGGGGGAATGAGCAGTTCTTC.

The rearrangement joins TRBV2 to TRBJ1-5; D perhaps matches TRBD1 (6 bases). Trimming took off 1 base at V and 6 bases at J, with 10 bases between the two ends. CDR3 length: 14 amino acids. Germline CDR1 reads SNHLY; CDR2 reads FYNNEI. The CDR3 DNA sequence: TGTGCCAGCAGTGAAGAGGGGGGGAGTCAGCCCCAGCATTTT. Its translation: CASSEEGGSQPQHF.

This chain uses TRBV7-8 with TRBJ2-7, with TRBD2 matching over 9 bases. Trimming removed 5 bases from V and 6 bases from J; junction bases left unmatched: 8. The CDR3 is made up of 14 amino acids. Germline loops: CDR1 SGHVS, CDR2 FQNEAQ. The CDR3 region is CASSPVGSGSEQYF. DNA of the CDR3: TGTGCCAGCAGCCCCGTGGGTAGCGGGAGCGAGCAGTACTTC.

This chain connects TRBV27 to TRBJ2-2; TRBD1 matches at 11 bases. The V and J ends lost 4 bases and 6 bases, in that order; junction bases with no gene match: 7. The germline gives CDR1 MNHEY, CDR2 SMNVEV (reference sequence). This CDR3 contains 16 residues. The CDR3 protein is CASSSPGTGGSGELFF. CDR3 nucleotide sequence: TGTGCCAGCAGTTCACCCGGGACAGGGGGGTCCGGGGAGCTGTTTTTT.

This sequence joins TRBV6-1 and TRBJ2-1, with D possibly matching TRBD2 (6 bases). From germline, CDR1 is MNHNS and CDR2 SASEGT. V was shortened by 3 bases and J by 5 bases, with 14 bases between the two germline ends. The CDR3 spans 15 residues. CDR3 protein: CASSDPGGRNNEQFF. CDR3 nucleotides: TGTGCCAGCAGTGACCCAGGAGGGAGGAACAATGAGCAGTTCTTC.

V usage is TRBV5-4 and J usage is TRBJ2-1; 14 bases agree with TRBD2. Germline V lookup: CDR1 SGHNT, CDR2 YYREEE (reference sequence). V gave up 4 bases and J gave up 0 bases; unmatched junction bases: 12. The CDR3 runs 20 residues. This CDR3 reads CASSGTGTSGGPSSYNEQFF. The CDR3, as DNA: TGTGCCAGCAGCGGGACGGGGACTAGCGGGGGCCCTAGCTCCTACAATGAGCAGTTCTTC. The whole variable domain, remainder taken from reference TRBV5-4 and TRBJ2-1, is ETGVTQSPTHLIKTRGQQVTLRCSSQSGHNTVSWYQQALGQGPQFIFQYYREEENGRGNFPPRFSGLQFPNYSSELNVNALELDDSALYLCASSGTGTSGGPSSYNEQFFGPGTRLTVL.

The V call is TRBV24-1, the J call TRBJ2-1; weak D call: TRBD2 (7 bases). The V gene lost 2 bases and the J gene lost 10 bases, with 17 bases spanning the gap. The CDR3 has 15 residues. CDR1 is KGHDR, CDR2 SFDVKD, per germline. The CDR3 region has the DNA TGTGCCACCAGTGATTCCCGGGGGGCCGGGGAAGAGCAGTTCTTC. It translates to CATSDSRGAGEEQFF.

The CDR3 loop is CATVVLGRGRIMNTEAFF. CDR3 in DNA: TGCGCCACCGTGGTGTTGGGCAGGGGGCGGATCATGAACACTGAAGCTTTCTTT. The chain uses TRBV10-1 and TRBJ1-1, with 8 bases that match TRBD1. Germline CDR1 WNHNN, CDR2 SYGVQD (reference sequence). The CDR3 is 18 amino acids. The trim removed 10 bases at V and 0 bases at J, leaving 19 bases unmatched.

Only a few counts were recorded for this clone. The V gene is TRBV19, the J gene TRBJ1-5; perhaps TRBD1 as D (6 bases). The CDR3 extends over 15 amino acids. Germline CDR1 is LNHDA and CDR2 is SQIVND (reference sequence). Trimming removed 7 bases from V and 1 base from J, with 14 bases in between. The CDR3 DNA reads TGTGCCAGTACTGGACAGATAGCCAGCAATCAGCCCCAGCATTTT. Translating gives CASTGQIASNQPQHF.

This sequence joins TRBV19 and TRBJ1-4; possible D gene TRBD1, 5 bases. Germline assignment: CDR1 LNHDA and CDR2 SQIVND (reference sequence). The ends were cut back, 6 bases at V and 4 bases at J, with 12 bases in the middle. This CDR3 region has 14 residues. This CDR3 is CASRRQQDNEKLFF. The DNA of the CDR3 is TGTGCCAGTAGGCGTCAACAGGATAATGAAAAACTGTTTTTT. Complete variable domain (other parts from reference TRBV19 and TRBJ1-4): DGGITQSPKYLFRKEGQNVTLSCEQNLNHDAMYWYRQDPGQGLRLIYYSQIVNDFQKGDIAEGYSVSREKKESFPLTVTSAQKNPTAFYLCASRRQQDNEKLFFGSGTQLSVL.

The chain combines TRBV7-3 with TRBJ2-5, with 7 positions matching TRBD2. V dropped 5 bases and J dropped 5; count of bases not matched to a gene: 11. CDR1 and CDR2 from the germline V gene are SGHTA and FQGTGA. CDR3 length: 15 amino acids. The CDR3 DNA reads TGTGCCAGCAGCCCGCAAGGCGGGAGAGGGGAGACCCAGTACTTC. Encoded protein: CASSPQGGRGETQYF.

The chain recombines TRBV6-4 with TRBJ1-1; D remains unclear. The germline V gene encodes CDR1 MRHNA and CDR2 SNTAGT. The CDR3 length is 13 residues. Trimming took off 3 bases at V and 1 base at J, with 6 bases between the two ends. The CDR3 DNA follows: TGTGCCAGCAGTGATACAGAGAACACTGAAGCTTTCTTT. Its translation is CASSDTENTEAFF.

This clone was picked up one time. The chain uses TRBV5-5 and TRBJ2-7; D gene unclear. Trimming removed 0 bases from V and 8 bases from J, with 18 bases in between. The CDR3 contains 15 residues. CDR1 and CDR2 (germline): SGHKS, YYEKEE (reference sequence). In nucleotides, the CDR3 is TGTGCCAGCAGCTTGGGGGCAGGTTTGAGCCCGCAGCAGTACTTC. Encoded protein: CASSLGAGLSPQQYF.

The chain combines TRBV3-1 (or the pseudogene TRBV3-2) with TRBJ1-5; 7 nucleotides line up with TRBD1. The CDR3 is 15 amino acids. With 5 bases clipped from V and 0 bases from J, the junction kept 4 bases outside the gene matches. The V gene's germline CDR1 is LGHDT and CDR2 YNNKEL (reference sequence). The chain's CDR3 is CASSAQGTSNQPQHF. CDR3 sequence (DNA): TGTGCCAGCAGCGCACAGGGGACTAGCAATCAGCCCCAGCATTTT.

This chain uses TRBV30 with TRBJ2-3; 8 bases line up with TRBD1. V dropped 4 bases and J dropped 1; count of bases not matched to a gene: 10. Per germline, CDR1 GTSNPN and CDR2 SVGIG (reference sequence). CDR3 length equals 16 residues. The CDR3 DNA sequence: TGTGCCTGGACGAAACCAGGGGGCGCCGGCACAGATACGCAGTATTTT. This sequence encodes CAWTKPGGAGTDTQYF.

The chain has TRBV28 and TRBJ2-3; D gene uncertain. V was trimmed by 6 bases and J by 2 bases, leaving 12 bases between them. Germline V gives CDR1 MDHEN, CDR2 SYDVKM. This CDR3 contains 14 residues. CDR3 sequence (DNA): TGTGCCAGCAGACATGACATGATCACAGATACGCAGTATTTT. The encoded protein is CASRHDMITDTQYF.

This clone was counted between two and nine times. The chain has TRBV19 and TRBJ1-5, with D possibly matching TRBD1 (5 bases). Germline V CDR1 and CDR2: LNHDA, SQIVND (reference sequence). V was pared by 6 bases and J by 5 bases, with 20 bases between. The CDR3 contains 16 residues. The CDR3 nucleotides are TGTGCCAGTAGATTCGTTAGGGGTGGGATGGATCAGCCCCAGCATTTT. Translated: CASRFVRGGMDQPQHF.

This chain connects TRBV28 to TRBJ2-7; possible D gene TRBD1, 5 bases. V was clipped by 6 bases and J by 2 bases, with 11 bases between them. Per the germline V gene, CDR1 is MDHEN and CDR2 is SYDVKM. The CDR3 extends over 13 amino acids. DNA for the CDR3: TGTGCCAGCAGGTTGGGCAGGGCCTACGAGCAGTACTTC. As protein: CASRLGRAYEQYF.

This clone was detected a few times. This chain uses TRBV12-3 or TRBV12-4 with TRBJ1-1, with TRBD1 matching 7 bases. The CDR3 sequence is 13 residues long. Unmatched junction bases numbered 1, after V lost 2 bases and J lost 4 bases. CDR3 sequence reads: CASSLSGGTEAFF. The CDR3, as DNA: TGTGCCAGCAGTTTATCAGGGGGCACTGAAGCTTTCTTT.

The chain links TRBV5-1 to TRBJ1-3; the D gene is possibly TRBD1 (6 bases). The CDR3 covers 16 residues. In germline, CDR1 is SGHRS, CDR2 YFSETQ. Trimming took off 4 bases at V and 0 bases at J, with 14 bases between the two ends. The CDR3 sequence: CASSISGQSSGNTIYF. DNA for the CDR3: TGCGCCAGCAGCATCTCCGGACAGAGCTCTGGAAACACCATATATTTT.

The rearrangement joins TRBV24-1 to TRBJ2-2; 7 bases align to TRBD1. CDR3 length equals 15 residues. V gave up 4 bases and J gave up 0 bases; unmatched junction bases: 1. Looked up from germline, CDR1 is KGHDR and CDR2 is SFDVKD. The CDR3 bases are TGTGCCACCAGTGAAGGGACAGCGAACACCGGGGAGCTGTTTTTT. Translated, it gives CATSEGTANTGELFF.

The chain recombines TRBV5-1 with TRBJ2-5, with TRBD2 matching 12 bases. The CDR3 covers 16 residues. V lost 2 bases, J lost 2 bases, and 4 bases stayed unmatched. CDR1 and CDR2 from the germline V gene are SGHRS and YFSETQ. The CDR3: CASSLGLAGPQETQYF. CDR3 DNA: TGCGCCAGCAGCTTAGGACTAGCGGGGCCTCAAGAGACCCAGTACTTC.

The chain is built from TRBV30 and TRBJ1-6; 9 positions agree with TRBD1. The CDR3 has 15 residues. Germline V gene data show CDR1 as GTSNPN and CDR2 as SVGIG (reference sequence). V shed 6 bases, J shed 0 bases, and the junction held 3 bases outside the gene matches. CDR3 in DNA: TGTGCCTGCGGGACAGGGAGCTCCTATAATTCACCCCTCCACTTT. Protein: CACGTGSSYNSPLHF.

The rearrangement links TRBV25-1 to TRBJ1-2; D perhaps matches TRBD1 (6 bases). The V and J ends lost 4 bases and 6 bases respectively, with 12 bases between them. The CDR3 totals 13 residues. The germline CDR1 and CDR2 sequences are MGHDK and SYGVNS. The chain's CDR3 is CASSVWGGHGYTF. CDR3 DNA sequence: TGTGCCAGCAGTGTTTGGGGGGGGCATGGCTACACCTTC.

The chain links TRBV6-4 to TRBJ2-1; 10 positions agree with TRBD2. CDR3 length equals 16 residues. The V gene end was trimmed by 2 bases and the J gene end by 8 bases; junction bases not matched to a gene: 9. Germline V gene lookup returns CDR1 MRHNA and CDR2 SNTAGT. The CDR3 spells CASSDRSSGRFHEQFF. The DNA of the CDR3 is TGTGCCAGCAGTGACCGCAGTAGCGGGAGGTTTCATGAGCAGTTCTTC.